This T cell receptor beta chain appears in the sequencing data of a study of T cell responses to AZD1222 COVID-19 vaccine. In the study overall: Some second doses came at about 4 weeks and others at about 12 weeks; these were pooled. Regarding the study as a whole: Spike-specific TCR breadth and depth went up after people got two AZD1222 doses. The donors showed a predominance of white British ancestry and of females, with possible underestimation of clonal diversity.

With respect to this clone: The antigen remains undetermined.

The length of the CDR3 is 13 residues. J gave up 12 bases and V 7 bases, and 6 bases lay outside the gene matches. Germline V lookup: CDR1 MDHEN, CDR2 SYDVKM. Assay used: immunoSEQ multiplex PCR; TCRdb lists only in-frame clones, some missing. The repertoire holds fewer than 120,000 clones, with 81% as singletons. The V call is TRBV28, the J call TRBJ1-6, with 10 bases aligning to TRBD1. Specimen: peripheral blood, collected on day 0 of AZD1222 vaccination. This receptor was obtained from an adult in good health. The CDR3 nucleotides are TGTGCCAGCAACGACAGGGGGCCCTTACCCCTCCACTTT. Protein: CASNDRGPLPLHF.